This T cell receptor beta chain was captured in a study of beta chain features in type 1 diabetes. The study, taken as a whole, reports: All four CD4+ subsets from Type 1 diabetes patients carried moderately but significantly shorter TCRB CDR3s.

As regards this clone: The antigen is undetermined.

The germline V gene has CDR1 MNHEY and CDR2 SMNVEV (reference sequence). Trimming took 8 bases from V and 0 from J, leaving 14 bases between them. This CDR3 comprises 15 residues. Expressed TCRB transcripts were sequenced because the entire RNA isolate underwent reverse transcription. Here immunoSEQ multiplex PCR was the method, and the copy in TCRdb shows in-frame clones only, minus some. The table records almost 350,000 clones, roughly a tenth of them present only once. V gene TRBV27 combines with J gene TRBJ2-1, with D hard to call. The sequence was obtained from a man aged 30-40 years with type 1 diabetes. Sequenced input: central memory CD4+ T cells from blood. The CDR3 DNA is TGTGCCAGCGGAGAAATTTCGAGCTCCTACAATGAGCAGTTCTTC. This sequence encodes CASGEISSSYNEQFF.